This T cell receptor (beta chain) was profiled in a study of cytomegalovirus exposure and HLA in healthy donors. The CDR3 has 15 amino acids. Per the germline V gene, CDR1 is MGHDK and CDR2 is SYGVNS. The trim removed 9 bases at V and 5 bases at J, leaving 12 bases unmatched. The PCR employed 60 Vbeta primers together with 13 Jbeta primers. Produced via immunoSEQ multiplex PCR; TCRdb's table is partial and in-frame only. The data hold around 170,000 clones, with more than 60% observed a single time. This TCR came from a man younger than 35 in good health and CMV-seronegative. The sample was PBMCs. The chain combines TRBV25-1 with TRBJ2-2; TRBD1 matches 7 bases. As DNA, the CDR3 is TGTGCCAGTGAACTGGCAGGGGGAAGGACCGGGGAGCTGTTTTTT. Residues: CASELAGGRTGELFF.